These 32 T cell receptor beta chains were all obtained from the same sample, sequenced in a study of blood T cells in healthy people across ages. A J-beta primer mix and a sample-barcoded 5' primer were used in a second PCR of about 7 to 12 cycles. One entry per CDR3 protein results from TCRdb running MiXCR on the 5' RACE reads. Here the sample spans 1.2 million to 1.5 million distinct CDR3 sequences, roughly 64% being singletons. Sample: blood. The receptors were gathered from a man aged 18-30 years in good health.

The V call is TRBV29-1, the J call TRBJ1-4; tentative D call: TRBD1 (5 bases). Germline V gives CDR1 SQVTM, CDR2 ANQGSEA. This CDR3 has 12 residues. Trimming pared 7 bases from V and 5 bases from J, leaving 11 bases between. The CDR3, as DNA: TGCAGCGGGGGGGACGGCAATGAAAAACTGTTTTTT. Translating it yields CSGGDGNEKLFF. The whole variable domain, remainder taken from reference TRBV29-1 and TRBJ1-4, is SAVISQKPSRDICQRGTSLTIQCQVDSQVTMMFWYRQQPGQSLTLIATANQGSEATYESGFVIDKFPISRPNLTFSTLTVSNMSPEDSSIYLCSGGDGNEKLFFGSGTQLSVL.

V gene TRBV27 combines with J gene TRBJ1-5; the D is unclear. The germline V gene encodes CDR1 MNHEY and CDR2 SMNVEV (reference sequence). The CDR3 covers 13 residues. V was cut by 6 bases and J by 5 bases, with 11 bases left in between. CDR3 sequence: CASRVTADQPQHF. The CDR3 bases are TGTGCCAGCAGAGTAACAGCGGATCAGCCCCAGCATTTT.

This clonotype was recorded many times. The chain is built from TRBV7-2 and TRBJ1-2, with 8 bases lining up with TRBD1. Germline V gives CDR1 SGHTA, CDR2 FQGNSA. The CDR3 is 12 amino acids. J lost 8 bases, V lost 1 base, and 0 bases had no gene match. The CDR3 loop reads CASSLDRGGYTF. The CDR3 DNA is TGTGCCAGCAGCTTAGACAGGGGGGGCTACACCTTC.

V is TRBV10-3 and J is TRBJ1-4; weak D call: TRBD1 (6 bases). The length of the CDR3 is 16 residues. Trimming shortened V by 3 bases and J by 7 bases, and 18 bases separated the two germline ends. Germline V CDR1 and CDR2: ENHRY, SYGVKD. The CDR3 protein is CAISETFRGRAEKLFF. The DNA for the CDR3 is TGTGCCATCAGTGAAACTTTCAGGGGAAGGGCTGAAAAACTGTTTTTT.

This clonotype was detected only a few times. The rearrangement links TRBV20-1 to TRBJ2-4; 8 bases line up with TRBD1. TRBJ2-7 explains the end of the DNA better; the J call may be wrong. Looked up from germline, CDR1 is DFQATT and CDR2 is SNEGSKA (reference sequence). The CDR3 sequence is 13 residues long. The CDR3: CSARAGQGSEQYF. The DNA for the CDR3 is TGCAGTGCTAGAGCTGGACAGGGATCCGAGCAGTACTTC.

This clonotype was counted a single time. This chain joins TRBV7-4 and TRBJ2-5, with D uncertain. The V and J ends lost 1 base and 2 bases respectively, with 11 bases between them. The CDR3 contains 15 residues. In germline, CDR1 is SGHVT, CDR2 SQSDAQ. The CDR3, as DNA: TGTGCCAGCAGCTTAGGTAGCTCGCTACAAGAGACCCAGTACTTC. This sequence encodes CASSLGSSLQETQYF.

V is TRBV12-3 or TRBV12-4 and J is TRBJ2-1, with D perhaps being TRBD1 or TRBD2 (6 bases each). This CDR3 spans 15 amino acids. Trimming cost V 4 bases and J 16 bases, with 26 bases left between them. Here the CDR3 reads CASSSLIRGPTEAFF. The CDR3 DNA sequence: TGTGCCAGCAGTTCCCTCATCCGGGGGCCCACTGAAGCTTTCTTC.

The chain recombines TRBV25-1 with TRBJ2-7; 8 positions match TRBD2. The CDR3 is 15 amino acids. The germline gives CDR1 MGHDK, CDR2 SYGVNS. Trimming took 4 bases from V and 1 from J; bases not matched to a gene: 6. As DNA, the CDR3 is TGTGCCAGCAGTGCGAAGCGGGAGAGTTCCTACGAGCAGTACTTC. Protein sequence: CASSAKRESSYEQYF.

The chain employs TRBV4-1 and TRBJ2-7; D might be TRBD2 (5 bases). The germline V and J ends were trimmed by 0 bases and 9 bases, with 9 bases remaining between them. The CDR3 runs to 12 residues. Germline-derived CDR1 and CDR2 are MGHRA and YSYEKL. The CDR3 is CASSQDGLSQYF. In DNA, the CDR3 is TGCGCCAGCAGCCAAGATGGACTCTCGCAGTACTTC.

V usage is TRBV4-3 and J usage is TRBJ1-2, with D possibly TRBD1 on 6 matching bases. Germline lookup yields CDR1 LGHNA and CDR2 YSLEER. V lost 0 bases and J lost 4, with 12 bases in between. The CDR3 covers 15 residues. DNA of the CDR3: TGCGCCAGCAGCCAAGAAGGGGGGGGGTCCTATGGCTACACCTTC. Protein: CASSQEGGGSYGYTF.

The chain carries TRBV29-1 and TRBJ1-1, with D maybe TRBD1 (6 bases). Trimming took 6 bases from V and 5 from J, leaving 16 bases between them. Germline values: CDR1 SQVTM, CDR2 ANQGSEA. This CDR3 contains 13 residues. The CDR3: CSVTGLRGTEAFF. CDR3 in DNA: TGCAGCGTCACAGGGCTCCGGGGGACTGAAGCTTTCTTT.

This chain links TRBV28 with TRBJ2-3; TRBD1 might be the D (6 bases). The V and J ends lost 6 bases and 6 bases respectively, with 19 bases between them. CDR1 is MDHEN, CDR2 SYDVKM, per germline. The CDR3 has 15 amino acids. The CDR3 is CASSSPQGSVDTQYF. For the CDR3, the DNA is TGTGCCAGCAGCTCGCCTCAGGGGTCGGTGGATACGCAGTATTTT.

The chain links TRBV4-3 to TRBJ2-7; possibly TRBD1 or TRBD2 for D (5 bases each). The CDR3 runs to 15 residues. CDR1 and CDR2 from the germline V gene are LGHNA and YSLEER. Deletions cut 1 base from V and 0 bases from J, with 10 bases between. The CDR3: CASSQGDGYSYEQYF. The CDR3 DNA is TGCGCCAGCAGCCAAGGGGACGGGTACTCCTACGAGCAGTACTTC.

Notes on this clonotype: Sequence at one end of the junction differs from germline and may be a read error. The chain couples TRBV4-1 to TRBJ2-7, with no clear D. Per germline, CDR1 MGHRA and CDR2 YSYEKL. The CDR3 covers 14 residues. The CDR3 loop reads CASSFPGRVYEQYF. The CDR3 region has the DNA TGTGCCAGCAGCTTTCCCGGGCGAGTCTACGAGCAGTACTTC.

This clonotype has only a few counts. The CDR3 loop is CASSFPSSGTGRETQYF. Here the CDR3 DNA reads TGTGCCAGCAGTTTTCCCTCCTCCGGGACAGGGCGGGAGACCCAGTACTTC. The genes are TRBV12-3 or TRBV12-4 and TRBJ2-5; 9 nucleotides line up with TRBD1. The CDR3 loop spans 17 amino acids. Unmatched junction bases numbered 13, after V lost 3 bases and J lost 5 bases.

The chain carries TRBV20-1 and TRBJ2-2, with unresolved D. Trimming stripped 2 bases from V and 3 bases from J, with 10 bases between. This CDR3 is built from 14 residues. The germline CDR1 and CDR2 sequences are DFQATT and SNEGSKA (reference sequence). The CDR3 nucleotides read TGCAGTGCTAGAAGGGCTGGCGACACCGGGGAGCTGTTTTTT. The encoded protein is CSARRAGDTGELFF.

This chain connects TRBV6-1 to TRBJ2-2; 12 bases match TRBD1. The germline V gene encodes CDR1 MNHNS and CDR2 SASEGT. This CDR3 is 15 amino acids long. After removal of 6 bases from V and 7 bases from J, the junction contained 6 bases not matched to a gene. This CDR3 is CASSPGQGALGELFF. The CDR3 bases are TGTGCCAGCAGCCCGGGACAGGGGGCGCTCGGGGAGCTGTTTTTT.

This clonotype was found many times. The chain combines TRBV7-2 with TRBJ2-7; a weak D match, TRBD1 (5 bases). The CDR3 is made up of 14 amino acids. With 1 base removed from V and 2 bases from J, the gap between germline ends came to 9 bases. Germline lookup yields CDR1 SGHTA and CDR2 FQGNSA. CDR3 region: CASSLGGGTYEQYF. As DNA, the CDR3 is TGTGCCAGCAGCTTAGGGGGCGGTACCTACGAGCAGTACTTC. The variable domain in full, completed from reference TRBV7-2 and TRBJ2-7, reads GAGVSQSPSNKVTEKGKDVELRCDPISGHTALYWYRQSLGQGLEFLIYFQGNSAPDKSGLPSDRFSAERTGGSVSTLTIQRTQQEDSAVYLCASSLGGGTYEQYFGPGTRLTVT.

The chain combines TRBV4-1 with TRBJ2-3, with D tentatively TRBD1 or TRBD2 (6 bases each). Deletions cut 3 bases from V and 0 bases from J, with 10 bases between. This CDR3 is built from 15 residues. Germline lookup yields CDR1 MGHRA and CDR2 YSYEKL. Written as DNA, the CDR3 is TGCGCCAGCAGCCAGAGGGGGGTGAGCACAGATACGCAGTATTTT. Amino acid sequence: CASSQRGVSTDTQYF.

This clonotype turned up a few times. The chain recombines TRBV6-1 with TRBJ2-3; the match to TRBD2 covers 9 bases. The CDR3 totals 14 residues. In germline, CDR1 is MNHNS, CDR2 SASEGT. J gave up 2 bases and V 8 bases, and 5 bases lay outside the gene matches. The CDR3 is CASGGGGYTDTQYF. CDR3 bases: TGTGCCAGCGGCGGGGGGGGCTACACAGATACGCAGTATTTT.

This clonotype was observed a handful of times. The chain couples TRBV10-3 to TRBJ1-1; no firm D call. Per germline, CDR1 ENHRY and CDR2 SYGVKD. The CDR3 has 13 residues. Trimming shortened V by 3 bases and J by 1 base, and 6 bases separated the two germline ends. As DNA, the CDR3 is TGTGCCATCAGTGACGCAACGAACACTGAAGCTTTCTTT. It encodes CAISDATNTEAFF.

The chain combines TRBV29-1 with TRBJ1-1; 7 bases fit TRBD1. This CDR3 has 13 amino acids. Germline V lookup: CDR1 SQVTM, CDR2 ANQGSEA. V lost 7 bases and J lost 2; bases outside the gene matches: 7. The CDR3 loop is CSALTGTNTEAFF. Written as DNA, the CDR3 is TGCAGCGCTCTGACAGGGACAAACACTGAAGCTTTCTTT.

The chain joins TRBV12-3 or TRBV12-4 to TRBJ2-7; 9 positions agree with TRBD2. V was clipped by 8 bases and J by 5 bases; unmatched bases: 10. The CDR3 is 14 amino acids. CDR3 residues: CASGANSGSDEQYF. The CDR3 DNA reads TGTGCCAGCGGTGCTAATAGCGGGAGTGACGAGCAGTACTTC.

The V gene is TRBV4-2, the J gene TRBJ2-1; D possibly corresponds to TRBD1 (7 bases). V was cut by 1 base and J by 5 bases, with 15 bases left in between. Germline-derived CDR1 and CDR2 are LGHNA and YNFKEQ. This CDR3 has 16 amino acids. CDR3 sequence reads: CASSQGWTGGNNEQFF. The CDR3 nucleotides are TGTGCCAGCAGCCAAGGATGGACAGGAGGGAACAATGAGCAGTTCTTC.

This clonotype was counted only a few times. The CDR3 sequence is CASQVAGDSPLHF. DNA for the CDR3: TGTGCCAGCCAGGTCGCAGGGGATTCACCCCTCCACTTT. The V and J genes are TRBV7-9 and TRBJ1-6, with a weak D call TRBD1 (6 bases). The V and J ends lost 8 bases and 8 bases respectively, with 13 bases between them. From germline, CDR1 is SEHNR and CDR2 FQNEAQ (reference sequence). The CDR3 consists of 13 residues. Combining the CDR3 with reference TRBV7-9 and TRBJ1-6 gives the whole variable domain DTGVSQNPRHKITKRGQNVTFRCDPISEHNRLYWYRQTLGQGPEFLTYFQNEAQLEKSRLLSDRFSAERPKGSFSTLEIQRTEQGDSAMYLCASQVAGDSPLHFGNGTRLTVT.

This clonotype was seen just once. The rearrangement links TRBV7-8 to TRBJ1-1; D is perhaps TRBD1 (5 bases). The germline V and J ends were trimmed by 3 bases and 4 bases, with 18 bases remaining between them. This CDR3 has 16 residues. Germline CDR1 and CDR2: SGHVS and FQNEAQ. CDR3 DNA sequence: TGTGCCAGCAGCTTCGCCCCTAGGGGATTGAGCACTGAAGCTTTCTTT. Translated, it gives CASSFAPRGLSTEAFF.

This clonotype was seen more than once but under ten times. The gene calls are TRBV12-3 or TRBV12-4 and TRBJ2-1, with TRBD2 matching over 8 bases. With 7 bases clipped from V and 11 bases from J, the junction kept 13 bases outside the gene matches. The CDR3 is 14 amino acids. The chain's CDR3 is CASNWGLEKEQQFF. DNA of the CDR3: TGTGCCAGCAATTGGGGACTAGAGAAAGAGCAGCAGTTCTTC.

J is TRBJ2-2 and V is TRBV4-1, with D possibly TRBD2 on 5 matching bases. This CDR3 is 16 amino acids long. Trimming cost V 4 bases and J 4 bases, with 16 bases left between them. CDR1 MGHRA and CDR2 YSYEKL come from the germline V gene. CDR3 nucleotides: TGCGCCAGCAGCCCCCCTAGCACGATTTTCACCGGGGAGCTGTTTTTT. Translated, it gives CASSPPSTIFTGELFF.

The chain couples TRBV27 to TRBJ2-2, with D unclear. Germline loops: CDR1 MNHEY, CDR2 SMNVEV (reference sequence). This CDR3 is 15 amino acids long. V dropped 6 bases and J dropped 2 bases, with 13 bases sitting between them. The CDR3 protein is CASSQDGFNTGELFF. In DNA form, the CDR3 reads TGTGCCAGCAGCCAGGACGGATTTAACACCGGGGAGCTGTTTTTT.

The chain uses TRBV4-1 and TRBJ2-7; 13 bases agree with TRBD2. CDR3 length: 15 amino acids. Germline assignment: CDR1 MGHRA and CDR2 YSYEKL. Losses at the gene ends were 1 base for V and 7 bases for J; bases not matched to a gene: 4. The CDR3 sequence is CASSQGLAGGQEQYF. The CDR3, as DNA: TGCGCCAGCAGCCAAGGACTAGCGGGAGGTCAAGAGCAGTACTTC.

This clonotype has just a few counts. This chain links TRBV12-5 with TRBJ2-1, with D unresolved. V was trimmed by 1 base and J by 2 bases, leaving 3 bases between them. Germline CDR1 and CDR2: LGHNT and FRNRAP. The length of the CDR3 is 13 residues. CDR3 DNA sequence: TGTGCTAGTGGTTTGGGTACCTACAATGAGCAGTTCTTC. The encoded protein is CASGLGTYNEQFF. The variable domain in full, completed from reference TRBV12-5 and TRBJ2-1, reads DARVTQTPRHKVTEMGQEVTMRCQPILGHNTVFWYRQTMMQGLELLAYFRNRAPLDDSGMPKDRFSAEMPDATLATLKIQPSEPRDSAVYFCASGLGTYNEQFFGPGTRLTVL.

The chain joins TRBV4-3 to TRBJ2-1; unclear D gene. V lost 3 bases to trimming and J lost 0 bases, with 18 bases between them. The CDR3 has 18 amino acids. Germline CDR1 and CDR2: LGHNA and YSLEER. The DNA for the CDR3 is TGCGCCAGCAGCCAGGAGCGTATAGAGACAAGCTCCTACAATGAGCAGTTCTTC. Translated: CASSQERIETSSYNEQFF.